This T cell receptor beta chain was found in a study of blood T cell repertoires in COVID-19. Sequenced by immunoSEQ multiplex PCR; TCRdb stores in-frame clones only, minus some. The table lists 220,000 or so clones, 75% to 85% of them singletons, with 8% to 9% in the top ten. V gave up 2 bases and J gave up 8 bases, with 12 bases separating them. Germline V gives CDR1 MDHEN, CDR2 SYDVKM. The CDR3 length is 14 residues. V is TRBV28 and J is TRBJ1-4, with a tentative D call TRBD1 (5 bases). Sample: peripheral blood. The clonotype was recovered from a woman older than 75 with COVID-19, enrolled during active disease. The CDR3 sequence is CASSLRQGLEKLFF. The CDR3 DNA follows: TGTGCCAGCAGTTTACGGCAGGGTCTCGAAAAACTGTTTTTT.